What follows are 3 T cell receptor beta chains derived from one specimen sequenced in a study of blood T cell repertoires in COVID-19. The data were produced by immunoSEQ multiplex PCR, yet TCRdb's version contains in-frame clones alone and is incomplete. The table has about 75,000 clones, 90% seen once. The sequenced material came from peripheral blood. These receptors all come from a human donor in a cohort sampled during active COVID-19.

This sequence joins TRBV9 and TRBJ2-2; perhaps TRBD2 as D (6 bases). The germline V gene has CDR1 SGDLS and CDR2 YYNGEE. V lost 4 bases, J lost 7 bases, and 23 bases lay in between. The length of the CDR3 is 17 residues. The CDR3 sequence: CASSSSPYSGSGGELFF. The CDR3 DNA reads TGTGCCAGCAGCTCCTCCCCTTACAGCGGGTCGGGCGGGGAGCTGTTTTTT. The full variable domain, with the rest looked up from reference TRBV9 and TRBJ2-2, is DSGVTQTPKHLITATGQRVTLRCSPRSGDLSVYWYQQSLDQGLQFLIQYYNGEERAKGNILERFSAQQFPDLHSELNLSSLELGDSALYFCASSSSPYSGSGGELFFGEGSRLTVL.

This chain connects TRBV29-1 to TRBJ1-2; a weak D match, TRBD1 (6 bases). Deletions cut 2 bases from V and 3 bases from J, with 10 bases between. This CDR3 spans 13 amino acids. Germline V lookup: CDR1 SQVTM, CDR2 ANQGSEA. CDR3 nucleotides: TGCAGCGTTGAATCAGGGGAAGACTATGGCTACACCTTC. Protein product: CSVESGEDYGYTF.

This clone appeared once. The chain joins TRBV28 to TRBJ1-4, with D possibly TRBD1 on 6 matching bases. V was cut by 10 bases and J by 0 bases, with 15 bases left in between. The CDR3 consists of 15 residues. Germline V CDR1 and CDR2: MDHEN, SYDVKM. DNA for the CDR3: TGTGCCATCCAAGGGGGTGGAACAACTAATGAAAAACTGTTTTTT. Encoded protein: CAIQGGGTTNEKLFF.